The sequence of this T cell receptor (beta chain) was determined in a study of beta chain features in type 1 diabetes. Germline CDR1 is SQVTM and CDR2 is ANQGSEA. There are 11 residues in the CDR3. V shed 7 bases and J 4 bases; nucleotides not matched to a gene: 2. In this sample, this clone turned up many times. The antigen remains undetermined. CD45RO/CCR7/CD25/CD127/CD95/CD27 sorting isolated CD4+ naive, central memory, regulatory and stem cell-like memory cells. Broader study findings: There were fewer insertions and more deletions at the VDJ junctions of type 1 diabetes patients. These data did not resolve whether HLA type affects TCRB rearrangement.

Expressed TCRB transcripts were sequenced because the entire RNA isolate underwent reverse transcription. The assay was immunoSEQ multiplex PCR, and TCRdb's table has in-frame clones only and misses some. The sample lists about 230,000 clones, 9.6% seen once, with about 0.037% in the top ten. This TCR was sampled from a woman between 18 and 30 years old in good health. Input material: naive CD4+ T cells from blood. The chain has TRBV29-1 and TRBJ2-5; 8 bases match TRBD2. The CDR3, as DNA: TGCAGCGCGGCGGGAGGAGAGACCCAGTACTTC. It is translated as CSAAGGETQYF.